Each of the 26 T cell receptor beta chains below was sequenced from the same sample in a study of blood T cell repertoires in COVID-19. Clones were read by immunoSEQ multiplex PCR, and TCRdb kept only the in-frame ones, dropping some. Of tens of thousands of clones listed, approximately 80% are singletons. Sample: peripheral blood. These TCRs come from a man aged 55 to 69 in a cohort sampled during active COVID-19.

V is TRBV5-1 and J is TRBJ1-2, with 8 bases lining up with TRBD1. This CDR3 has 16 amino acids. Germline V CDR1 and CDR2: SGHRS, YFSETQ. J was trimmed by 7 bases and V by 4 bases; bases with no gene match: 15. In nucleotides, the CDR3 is TGCGCCAGCAGCCCCAGCCCGGGACAGGCCGGGGTTGGCTACACCTTC. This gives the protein CASSPSPGQAGVGYTF.

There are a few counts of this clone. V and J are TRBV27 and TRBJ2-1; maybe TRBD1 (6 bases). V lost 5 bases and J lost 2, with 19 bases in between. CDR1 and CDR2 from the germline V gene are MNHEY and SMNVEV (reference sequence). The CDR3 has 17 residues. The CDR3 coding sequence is TGTGCCAGCAGTCTCCGGACAGCCGGACTGCCCTACAATGAGCAGTTCTTC. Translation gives CASSLRTAGLPYNEQFF.

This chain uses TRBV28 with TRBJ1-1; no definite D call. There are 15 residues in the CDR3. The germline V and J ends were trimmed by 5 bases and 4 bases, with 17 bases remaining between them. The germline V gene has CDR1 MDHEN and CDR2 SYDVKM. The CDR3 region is CASSPPTGFGTEAFF. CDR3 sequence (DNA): TGTGCCAGCAGTCCCCCAACGGGGTTCGGCACTGAAGCTTTCTTT.

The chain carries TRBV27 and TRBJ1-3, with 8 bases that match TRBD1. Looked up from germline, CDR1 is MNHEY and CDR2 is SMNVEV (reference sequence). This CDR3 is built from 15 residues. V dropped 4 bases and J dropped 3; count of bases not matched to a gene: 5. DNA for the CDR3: TGTGCCAGCAGTTACACAGGGGGTGGTGGAAACACCATATATTTT. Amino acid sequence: CASSYTGGGGNTIYF.

CDR3 nucleotides: TGTGCCAGCAGCCAGCCCTCTAGCCCTGGGGCCAACGTCCTGACTTTC. This sequence encodes CASSQPSSPGANVLTF. V gene TRBV3-1 (or the pseudogene TRBV3-2) combines with J gene TRBJ2-6, with D possibly being TRBD2 (5 bases). This CDR3 is 16 amino acids long. Deletions cut 3 bases from V and 2 bases from J, with 11 bases between. Germline values: CDR1 LGHDT, CDR2 YNNKEL (reference sequence).

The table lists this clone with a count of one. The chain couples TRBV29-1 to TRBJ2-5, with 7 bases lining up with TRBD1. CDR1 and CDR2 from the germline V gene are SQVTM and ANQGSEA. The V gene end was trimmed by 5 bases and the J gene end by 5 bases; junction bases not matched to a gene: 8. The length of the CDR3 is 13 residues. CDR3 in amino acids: CSVRTGAKETQYF. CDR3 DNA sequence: TGCAGCGTTCGCACAGGGGCAAAGGAGACCCAGTACTTC.

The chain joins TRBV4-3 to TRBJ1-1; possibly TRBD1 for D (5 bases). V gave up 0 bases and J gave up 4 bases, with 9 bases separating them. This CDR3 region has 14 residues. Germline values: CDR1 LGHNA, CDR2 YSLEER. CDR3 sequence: CASSQEAGITEAFF. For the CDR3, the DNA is TGCGCCAGCAGCCAAGAGGCAGGGATCACTGAAGCTTTCTTT.

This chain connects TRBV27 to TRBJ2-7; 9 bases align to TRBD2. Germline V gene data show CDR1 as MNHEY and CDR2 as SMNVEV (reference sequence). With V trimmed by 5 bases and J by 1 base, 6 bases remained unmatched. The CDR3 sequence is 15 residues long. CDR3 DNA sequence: TGTGCCAGCAGTCCTGGACTAGCGTCGTCCTACGAGCAGTACTTC. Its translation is CASSPGLASSYEQYF.

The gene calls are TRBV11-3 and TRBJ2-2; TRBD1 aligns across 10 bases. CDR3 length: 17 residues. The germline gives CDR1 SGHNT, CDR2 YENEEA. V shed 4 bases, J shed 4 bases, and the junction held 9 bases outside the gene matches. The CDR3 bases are TGTGCCAGCAGCTCGTTCGGGACAGGGGCGATCACCGGGGAGCTGTTTTTT. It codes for CASSSFGTGAITGELFF.

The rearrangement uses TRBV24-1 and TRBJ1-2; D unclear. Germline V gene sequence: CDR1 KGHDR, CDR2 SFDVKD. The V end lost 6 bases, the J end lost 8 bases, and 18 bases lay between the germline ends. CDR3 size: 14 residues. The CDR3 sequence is CATSSQSLSSGYTF. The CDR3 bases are TGTGCCACCAGTTCTCAGTCCCTCTCTTCCGGCTACACCTTC.

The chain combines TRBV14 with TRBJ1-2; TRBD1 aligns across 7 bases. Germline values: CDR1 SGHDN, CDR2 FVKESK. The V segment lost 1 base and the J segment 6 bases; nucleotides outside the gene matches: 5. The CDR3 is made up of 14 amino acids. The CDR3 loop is CASSQVAGGNGYTF. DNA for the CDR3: TGTGCCAGCAGCCAAGTAGCAGGGGGTAATGGCTACACCTTC.

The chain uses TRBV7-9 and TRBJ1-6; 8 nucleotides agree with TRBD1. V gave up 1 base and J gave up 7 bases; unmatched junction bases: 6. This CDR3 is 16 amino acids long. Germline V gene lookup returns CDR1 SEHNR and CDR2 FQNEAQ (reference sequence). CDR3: CASSLGMGTGNSPLHF. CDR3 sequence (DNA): TGTGCCAGCAGCTTAGGGATGGGGACAGGCAATTCACCCCTCCACTTT. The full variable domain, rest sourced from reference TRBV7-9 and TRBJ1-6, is DTGVSQNPRHKITKRGQNVTFRCDPISEHNRLYWYRQTLGQGPEFLTYFQNEAQLEKSRLLSDRFSAERPKGSFSTLEIQRTEQGDSAMYLCASSLGMGTGNSPLHFGNGTRLTVT.

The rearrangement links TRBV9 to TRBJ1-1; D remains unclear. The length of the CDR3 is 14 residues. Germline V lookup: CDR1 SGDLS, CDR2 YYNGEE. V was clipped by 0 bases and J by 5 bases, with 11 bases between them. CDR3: CASSVVRVGTEAFF. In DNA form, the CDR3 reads TGTGCCAGCAGCGTAGTGCGGGTAGGGACTGAAGCTTTCTTT.

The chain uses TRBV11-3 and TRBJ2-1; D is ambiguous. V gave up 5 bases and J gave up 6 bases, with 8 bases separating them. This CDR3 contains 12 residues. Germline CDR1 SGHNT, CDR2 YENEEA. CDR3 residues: CASSGQINEQFF. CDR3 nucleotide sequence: TGTGCCAGCAGCGGCCAGATCAATGAGCAGTTCTTC.

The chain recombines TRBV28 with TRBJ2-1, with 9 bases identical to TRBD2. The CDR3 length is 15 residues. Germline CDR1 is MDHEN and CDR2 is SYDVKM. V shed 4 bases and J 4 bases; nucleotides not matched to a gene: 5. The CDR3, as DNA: TGTGCCAGCAGTTCGACTAGCGGATTTTACAATGAGCAGTTCTTC. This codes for CASSSTSGFYNEQFF.

In DNA form, the CDR3 reads TGCAGCGTTAGGCAGGGAGGAGGTAATGAGCAGTTCTTC. Translation gives CSVRQGGGNEQFF. This chain joins TRBV29-1 and TRBJ2-1; perhaps TRBD2 as D (6 bases). Germline V gene sequence: CDR1 SQVTM, CDR2 ANQGSEA. This CDR3 has 13 amino acids. Between the trimmed V and J ends, which lost 5 bases and 7 bases, there was a span of 15 bases.

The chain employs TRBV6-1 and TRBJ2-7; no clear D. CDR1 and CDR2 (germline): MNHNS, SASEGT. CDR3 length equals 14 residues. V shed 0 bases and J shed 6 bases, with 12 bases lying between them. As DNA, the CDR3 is TGTGCCAGCAGTGAAGCGCCCCTAACCGGCGAGCAGTACTTC. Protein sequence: CASSEAPLTGEQYF.

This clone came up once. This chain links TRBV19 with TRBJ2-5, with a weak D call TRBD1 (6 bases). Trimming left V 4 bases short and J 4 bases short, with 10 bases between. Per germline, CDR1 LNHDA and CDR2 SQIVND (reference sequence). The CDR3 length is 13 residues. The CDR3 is CASSTGVRETQYF. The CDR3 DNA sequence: TGTGCCAGTAGTACAGGGGTAAGAGAGACCCAGTACTTC. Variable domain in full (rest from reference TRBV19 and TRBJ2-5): DGGITQSPKYLFRKEGQNVTLSCEQNLNHDAMYWYRQDPGQGLRLIYYSQIVNDFQKGDIAEGYSVSREKKESFPLTVTSAQKNPTAFYLCASSTGVRETQYFGPGTRLLVL.

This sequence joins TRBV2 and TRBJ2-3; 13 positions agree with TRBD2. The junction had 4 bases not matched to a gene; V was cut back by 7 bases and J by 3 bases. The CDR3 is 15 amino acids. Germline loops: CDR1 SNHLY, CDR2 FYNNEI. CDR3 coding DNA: TGTGCCAGCACGCCGACTAGCGGGAGGACAGATACGCAGTATTTT. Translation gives CASTPTSGRTDTQYF. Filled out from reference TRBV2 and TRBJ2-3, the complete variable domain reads EPEVTQTPSHQVTQMGQEVILRCVPISNHLYFYWYRQILGQKVEFLVSFYNNEISEKSEIFDDQFSVERPDGSNFTLKIRSTKLEDSAMYFCASTPTSGRTDTQYFGPGTRLTVL.

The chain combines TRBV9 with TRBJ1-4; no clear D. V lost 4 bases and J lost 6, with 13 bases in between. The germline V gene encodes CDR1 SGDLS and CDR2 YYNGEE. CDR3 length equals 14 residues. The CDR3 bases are TGTGCCAGCAGCCCCCGGAACGGGGATGAAAAACTGTTTTTT. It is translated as CASSPRNGDEKLFF. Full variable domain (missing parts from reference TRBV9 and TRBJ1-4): DSGVTQTPKHLITATGQRVTLRCSPRSGDLSVYWYQQSLDQGLQFLIQYYNGEERAKGNILERFSAQQFPDLHSELNLSSLELGDSALYFCASSPRNGDEKLFFGSGTQLSVL.

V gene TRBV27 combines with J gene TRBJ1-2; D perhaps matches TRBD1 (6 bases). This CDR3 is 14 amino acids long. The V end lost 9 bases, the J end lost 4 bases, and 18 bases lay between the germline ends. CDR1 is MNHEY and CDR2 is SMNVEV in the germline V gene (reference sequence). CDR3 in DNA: TGTGCCAGACAACGGGGGGGGGCTCTCTATGGCTACACCTTC. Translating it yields CARQRGGALYGYTF.

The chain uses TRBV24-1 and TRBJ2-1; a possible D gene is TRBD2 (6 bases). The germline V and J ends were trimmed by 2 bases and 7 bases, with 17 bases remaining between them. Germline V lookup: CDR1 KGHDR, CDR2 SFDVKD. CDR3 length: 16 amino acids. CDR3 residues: CATSDSGAGLGNEQFF. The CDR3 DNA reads TGTGCCACCAGTGATTCTGGGGCGGGACTTGGGAATGAGCAGTTCTTC.

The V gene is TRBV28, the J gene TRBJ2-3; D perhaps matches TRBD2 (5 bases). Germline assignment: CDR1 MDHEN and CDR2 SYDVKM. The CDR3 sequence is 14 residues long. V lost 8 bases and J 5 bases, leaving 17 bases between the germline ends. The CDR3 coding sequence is TGTGCCAGCTCATCCCCGGGGTTCGGAGATACGCAGTATTTT. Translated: CASSSPGFGDTQYF.

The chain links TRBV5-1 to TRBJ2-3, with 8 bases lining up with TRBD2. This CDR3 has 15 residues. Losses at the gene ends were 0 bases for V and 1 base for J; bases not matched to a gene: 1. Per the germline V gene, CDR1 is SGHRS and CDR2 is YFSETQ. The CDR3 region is CASSLDSGGTDTQYF. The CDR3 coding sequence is TGCGCCAGCAGCTTGGATAGCGGGGGCACAGATACGCAGTATTTT.

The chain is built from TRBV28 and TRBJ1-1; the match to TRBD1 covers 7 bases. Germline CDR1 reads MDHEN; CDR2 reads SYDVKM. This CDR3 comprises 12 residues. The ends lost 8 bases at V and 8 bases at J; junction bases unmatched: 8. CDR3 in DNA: TGTGCCAGCCCTGGGGCAGGGGGGGAAGCTTTCTTT. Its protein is CASPGAGGEAFF.

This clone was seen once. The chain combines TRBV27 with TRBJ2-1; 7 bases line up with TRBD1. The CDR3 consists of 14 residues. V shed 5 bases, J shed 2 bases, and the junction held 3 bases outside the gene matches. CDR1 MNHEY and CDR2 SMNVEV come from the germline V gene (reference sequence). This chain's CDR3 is CASSRQGAYNEQFF. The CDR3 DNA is TGTGCCAGCAGTAGACAGGGAGCCTACAATGAGCAGTTCTTC.